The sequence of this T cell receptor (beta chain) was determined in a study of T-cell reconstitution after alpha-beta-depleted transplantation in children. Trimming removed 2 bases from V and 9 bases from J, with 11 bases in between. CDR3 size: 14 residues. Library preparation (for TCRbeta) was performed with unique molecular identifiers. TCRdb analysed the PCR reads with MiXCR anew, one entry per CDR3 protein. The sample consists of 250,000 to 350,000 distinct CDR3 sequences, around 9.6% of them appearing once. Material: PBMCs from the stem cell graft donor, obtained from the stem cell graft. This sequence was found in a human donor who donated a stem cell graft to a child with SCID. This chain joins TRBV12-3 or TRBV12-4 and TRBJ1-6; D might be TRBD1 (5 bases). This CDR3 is CASSLQGMVSPLHF. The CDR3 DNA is TGTGCCAGCAGTTTACAGGGAATGGTTTCACCCCTCCACTTT.